These T cell receptor beta chains were read from a single sample in a study of blood T cell repertoires in COVID-19. The protocol was immunoSEQ multiplex PCR, while the TCRdb copy is restricted to in-frame clones and leaves out a portion. The table lists around 250,000 clones, 80% to 90% of them singletons. The sequenced sample was peripheral blood. The receptors here all came from a man aged 25 to 40 who had recovered from COVID-19. Each CDR3 is given with its conserved first and last residue. The D gene is left open where the match is weak. Some rows have no size entry. The others give once, few or many, or a class for an expanded clone.

d_call,j_call,v_call,clone_size,cdr3_nt,cdr3_aa
-,TRBJ1-5,TRBV11-2,-,TGTGCCAGCAGCTTTCGCGGGGTTAGCAATCAGCCCCAGCATTTT,CASSFRGVSNQPQHF
-,TRBJ1-2,TRBV25-1,few,TGTGCCAGCAGTGAACCCGCGACGGGGGATGGCTACACCTTC,CASSEPATGDGYTF
TRBD2,TRBJ2-7,TRBV3-1/TRBV3-2,-,TGTGCCAGCAGCCAACCTAGCGGGGGGTTTTACGAGCAGTACTTC,CASSQPSGGFYEQYF
-,TRBJ2-5,TRBV27,-,TGTGCCAGCAGTTTAGGGCCTCTCCAAGAGACCCAGTACTTC,CASSLGPLQETQYF
-,TRBJ1-2,TRBV15,once,TGTGCCACCAGCAACCCACGTAGCGGGACACGAAGAAACTATGGCTACACCTTC,CATSNPRSGTRRNYGYTF
TRBD1,TRBJ1-3,TRBV2,-,TGTGCCAGCAGGGGACAGATCTCTGGAAACACCATATATTTT,CASRGQISGNTIYF
TRBD1,TRBJ1-1,TRBV28,-,TGTGCCAGCAGTTACAGGGGGATGCCTTTCTTT,CASSYRGMPFF
TRBD1,TRBJ2-7,TRBV27,once,TGTGCCAGCAGTTTAAGGGGGCATCCCTCCTACGAGCAGTACTTC,CASSLRGHPSYEQYF
TRBD2,TRBJ2-7,TRBV19,-,TGTGCCAGTAGTCCCAGCGGACCGGGGGGCGAGCAGTACTTC,CASSPSGPGGEQYF
TRBD1,TRBJ2-7,TRBV30,-,TGTGCCTGGAGTGGGACAGGGAACGAGCAGTACTTC,CAWSGTGNEQYF
TRBD1,TRBJ1-2,TRBV11-2,-,TGTGCCAGCAGCGTACTCCAGGGGGCTGGTGGCTACACCTTC,CASSVLQGAGGYTF
-,TRBJ2-1,TRBV4-2,-,TGTGCCAGCAGCCAAGAGGCGCCCGACTTGTATAACAATGAGCAGTTCTTC,CASSQEAPDLYNNEQFF
TRBD2,TRBJ2-1,TRBV19,-,TGTGCCAGTAGTCCCCAGACTAGCGCGGGTGAGCAGTTCTTC,CASSPQTSAGEQFF
TRBD1,TRBJ1-6,TRBV27,-,TGTGCCAGCAGTACCCGGGACAGGGGACCCGAAAATTCACCCCTCCACTTT,CASSTRDRGPENSPLHF
-,TRBJ2-1,TRBV3-1/TRBV3-2,once,TGTGCCAGCAGCCAAGATTCCGGGTCCTACAATGAGCAGTTCTTC,CASSQDSGSYNEQFF
-,TRBJ1-6,TRBV7-9,-,TGTGCCAGCAGCTTACAGGGGTATGGCTCACCCCTCCACTTT,CASSLQGYGSPLHF
TRBD1,TRBJ1-6,TRBV5-1,-,TGCGCCAGCAGCTCATCCAACGACAGGGGGCTTTCACCCCTCCACTTT,CASSSSNDRGLSPLHF
-,TRBJ1-1,TRBV5-1,-,TGCGCCAGCAGCCCCCAGGTAAACACTGAAGCTTTCTTT,CASSPQVNTEAFF
-,TRBJ1-1,TRBV11-2,-,TGTGCCAGCAGAACTGACAGGAACACTGAAGCTTTCTTT,CASRTDRNTEAFF
TRBD1,TRBJ1-2,TRBV27,-,TGTGCCAGCAGTTTATCGATTGGGACGGGACAGGGGAACTATGGCTACACCTTC,CASSLSIGTGQGNYGYTF
-,TRBJ1-4,TRBV5-5,once,TGTGCCAGCAGCCGACAAACAGGGAGGGATGAAAAACTGTTTTTT,CASSRQTGRDEKLFF
-,TRBJ1-1,TRBV4-1,-,TGCGCCAGCAGCCCCTCGCGGATTAGGACAGTGAACACTGAAGCTTTCTTT,CASSPSRIRTVNTEAFF
-,TRBJ2-1,TRBV19,-,TGTGCCAGTAGTGCACAAATCGATGAGCAGTTCTTC,CASSAQIDEQFF
-,TRBJ2-7,TRBV29-1,once,TGCAGCGTCTTGCAGGGGTCTGGGGAGCAGTACTTC,CSVLQGSGEQYF
TRBD1,TRBJ1-2,TRBV3-1/TRBV3-2,-,TGTGCCAGCAGCCAAGGGGACAGGGTCTCCTATGGCTACACCTTC,CASSQGDRVSYGYTF
TRBD2,TRBJ2-1,TRBV18,once,TGTGCCAGCTCACCCGGACTAGCCCCCTTCGACATACAGTTCTTC,CASSPGLAPFDIQFF
-,TRBJ1-2,TRBV29-1,few,TGCAGCGTTGAAAAAGGAGCGGGCACCGATAACTATGGCTACACCTTC,CSVEKGAGTDNYGYTF
TRBD1,TRBJ1-1,TRBV11-3,-,TGTGCCAGCAGCCCCTTGCTCGACAGGGGGCGACCGAACACTGAAGCTTTCTTT,CASSPLLDRGRPNTEAFF
-,TRBJ2-5,TRBV2,-,TGTGCCAGCAGCATCCCCGGCCAGGTCAGGGTTGCTGGGGGGAAAGAGACCCAGTACTTC,CASSIPGQVRVAGGKETQYF
TRBD1,TRBJ1-1,TRBV6-6,few,TGTGCCAGCGGAGAAGACGGGACAGGGGCTGAAGCTTTCTTT,CASGEDGTGAEAFF
TRBD1,TRBJ1-1,TRBV19,-,TGTGCCACCCTTGCAGGGGGGACTGAAGCTTTCTTT,CATLAGGTEAFF
-,TRBJ1-4,TRBV30,few,TGTGCCTGGAGTGTAGGCCCAGGGAAAGGTGAAAAACTGTTTTTT,CAWSVGPGKGEKLFF
-,TRBJ2-7,TRBV19,-,TGTGCCAGTAGTATAAGCCCAACCTACGAGCAGTACTTC,CASSISPTYEQYF
TRBD2,TRBJ2-5,TRBV7-2,-,TGTGCCAGCAGGTCCAACCTAGCGGGGGCTGGGGAGACCCAGTACTTC,CASRSNLAGAGETQYF
-,TRBJ2-3,TRBV12-3/TRBV12-4,once,TGTGCCAGCAGTCCAAATACGCAGTATTTT,CASSPNTQYF
-,TRBJ1-4,TRBV6-4,-,TGTGCCAGCAGCCGGGACACTTTAGCAACTAATGAAAAACTGTTTTTT,CASSRDTLATNEKLFF
-,TRBJ1-2,TRBV5-1,-,TGCGCCAGCAGCTTGGTATTGGCCAGGGGCCAGAACTATGGCTACACCTTC,CASSLVLARGQNYGYTF
-,TRBJ2-3,TRBV27,-,TGTGCCAGCGGGGTTGCGGGGCGGACAGATACGCAGTATTTT,CASGVAGRTDTQYF
-,TRBJ2-5,TRBV5-1,once,TGCGCCAGCAGCTTGGATTTGGAGGAGACCCAGTACTTC,CASSLDLEETQYF
-,TRBJ1-1,TRBV15,-,TGTGCCACTGAACCTGAGAGCCACACTGAAGCTTTCTTT,CATEPESHTEAFF
-,TRBJ2-4,TRBV5-5,-,TGTGCCAGCAGCTTGAGGTCCGTACAGGCACTCAAAAACATTCAGTACTTC,CASSLRSVQALKNIQYF
-,TRBJ2-4,TRBV3-1/TRBV3-2,-,TGTGCCAGCAGCATGACTAGGGGCGGGAACATTCAGTACTTC,CASSMTRGGNIQYF
TRBD2,TRBJ2-7,TRBV5-5,few,TGTGCCAGCAGCTTCACCCCACTAGCGGAATCCTACGAGCAGTACTTC,CASSFTPLAESYEQYF
TRBD2,TRBJ2-2,TRBV19,-,TGTGCCAGTATCCTCGGCGGGGGGGCTGTCGTCGGGGAGCTGTTTTTT,CASILGGGAVVGELFF
TRBD2,TRBJ2-5,TRBV3-1/TRBV3-2,-,TGTGCCAGCAGCCAAGGTGAGGGAAGCGGGGGGCTCCTGGGCTATCAAGAGACCCAGTACTTC,CASSQGEGSGGLLGYQETQYF
TRBD1,TRBJ1-5,TRBV24-1,-,TGTGCCGTACGGACAGGGAAGGTCATCATGAATCAGCCCCAGCATTTT,CAVRTGKVIMNQPQHF
-,TRBJ1-3,TRBV6-5,-,TGTGCCAGCAGTTCCCCCCGGGGGGCCATATATTTT,CASSSPRGAIYF
-,TRBJ1-5,TRBV19,-,TGTGCCAGTAGTCCTGGTGGGACTCGGCGGAATCAGCCCCAGCATTTT,CASSPGGTRRNQPQHF
TRBD1,TRBJ2-3,TRBV5-4,-,TGTGCCAGCAGGGCCGGGACAGTCAGCACAGATACGCAGTATTTT,CASRAGTVSTDTQYF
-,TRBJ2-3,TRBV4-3,once,TGCGCCAGCAGCCAGGCTCCTCCCGGACAGCTTAGCACAGATACGCAGTATTTT,CASSQAPPGQLSTDTQYF
TRBD1,TRBJ2-7,TRBV7-8,-,TGTGCCAGCAGGTTTACCGGGACAGGGAGCGAGCAGTACTTC,CASRFTGTGSEQYF
TRBD2,TRBJ2-5,TRBV5-4,-,TGTGCCAGCAGCCCCGGGACTAGCGGGGGGGCCGTTGAGACCCAGTACTTC,CASSPGTSGGAVETQYF
-,TRBJ1-4,TRBV6-5,-,TGTGCCAGCAGTTACCGGGGGGAGGCTAATGAAAAACTGTTTTTT,CASSYRGEANEKLFF
-,TRBJ2-3,TRBV7-2,-,TGTGCCAGCAGCTTAGTTATGAGGGGCACAGATACGCAGTATTTT,CASSLVMRGTDTQYF
-,TRBJ2-7,TRBV5-1,-,TGCGCCAGCAGCTTATGGATGGACAGCCTGAGTGACGAGCAGTACTTC,CASSLWMDSLSDEQYF
-,TRBJ2-2,TRBV21-1,-,TGTGCCAGCTACCCACGGGGGGCGGTCACCGGGGAGCTGTTTTTT,CASYPRGAVTGELFF
-,TRBJ1-1,TRBV14,-,TGTGCCAGCAGCCAAGACGAGAGGGGGTGGGGCACTGAAGCTTTCTTT,CASSQDERGWGTEAFF
-,TRBJ2-1,TRBV5-1,-,TGCGCCAGCTATCCCTCGGGGAGGTCCTACAATGAGCAGTTCTTC,CASYPSGRSYNEQFF
-,TRBJ1-1,TRBV6-4,few,TGTGCCTACCAAGATCTGGGGCAGGGAAAGACTGAAGCTTTCTTT,CAYQDLGQGKTEAFF
-,TRBJ1-6,TRBV15,-,TGTGCCACCAGCCAAGACCAGGGTGGCTATTCACCCCTCCACTTT,CATSQDQGGYSPLHF